This TCR beta chain originates from a study of OX40 agonist ivuxolimab in advanced cancers. Data came from immunoSEQ multiplex PCR; TCRdb stores just in-frame clones and leaves some out. The sample has about 40,000 clones, roughly 77% seen once. This clone has only a few counts. Here the sequenced sample was CD4+ or CD8+ T cells sorted from blood, taken in a trial of the OX40 agonist ivuxolimab. The origin of this receptor is an adult with an advanced solid tumor such as melanoma, head and neck, liver or kidney cancer.

The CDR3 is CASRPGTGTGELFF. The CDR3 nucleotides read TGTGCCAGCAGGCCCGGGACAGGGACCGGGGAGCTGTTTTTT. The chain carries TRBV2 and TRBJ2-2, with TRBD1 matching 9 bases. Trimming at V came to 6 bases and at J to 5 bases, leaving 4 bases not matched to a gene. This CDR3 comprises 14 residues. Germline CDR1 reads SNHLY; CDR2 reads FYNNEI. Full variable domain (rest looked up from reference TRBV2 and TRBJ2-2): EPEVTQTPSHQVTQMGQEVILRCVPISNHLYFYWYRQILGQKVEFLVSFYNNEISEKSEIFDDQFSVERPDGSNFTLKIRSTKLEDSAMYFCASRPGTGTGELFFGEGSRLTVL.